This T cell receptor (beta chain) was found in a study of blood T cell repertoires in COVID-19. Sequencing used immunoSEQ multiplex PCR; TCRdb keeps in-frame clones, though not all of them. There are over 150,000 clones in the sample; about 80% occur only once, and 6.5% to 8.5% lies in the top ten. The CDR3 runs 14 residues. Germline assignment: CDR1 SGDLS and CDR2 YYNGEE. J gave up 4 bases and V 0 bases, and 3 bases lay outside the gene matches. The J gene is TRBJ2-5, the V gene TRBV9, with TRBD2 matching over 7 bases. The source of this sequence is a human donor with acute or convalescent COVID-19. The donor label of this sample is uncertain. The sample comprised peripheral blood. DNA for the CDR3: TGTGCCAGCAGCGTAGGGGCTAGCGGAGAGACCCAGTACTTC. Its protein is CASSVGASGETQYF.